A single sample gave rise to the 25 T cell receptor beta chains below, sequenced in a study of blood T cell repertoires in COVID-19. TCRdb keeps only in-frame clones here, not all; method: immunoSEQ multiplex PCR. Among approximately 200,000 clones listed, 70% to 90% were seen once. The sequenced sample was peripheral blood. The receptors derive from a man aged 55 to 70 with acute or convalescent COVID-19.

The J gene is TRBJ2-2, the V gene TRBV5-1; 12 bases are shared with TRBD2. The junction had 16 bases not matched to a gene; V was cut back by 3 bases and J by 10 bases. The CDR3 is 18 amino acids. Germline V gene lookup returns CDR1 SGHRS and CDR2 YFSETQ. CDR3 bases: TGCGCCAGCAGCTCCCGGCAACTAGCGGGAGGAGGGCCTGAGGAGCTGTTTTTT. Translation gives CASSSRQLAGGGPEELFF.

The V and J genes are TRBV7-2 and TRBJ1-5; possibly TRBD1 for D (5 bases). CDR1 is SGHTA and CDR2 is FQGNSA in the germline V gene. V was trimmed by 5 bases and J by 4 bases, leaving 9 bases between them. The CDR3 has 13 amino acids. The DNA of the CDR3 is TGTGCCAGCAGCACACAGGCGAATCAGCCCCAGCATTTT. Translated, it gives CASSTQANQPQHF.

The chain couples TRBV6-1 to TRBJ2-2, with D unclear. Trimming took off 2 bases at V and 1 base at J, with 5 bases between the two ends. This CDR3 is built from 14 residues. Germline V gene sequence: CDR1 MNHNS, CDR2 SASEGT. The CDR3 DNA follows: TGTGCCAGCAGTGAACAGGTGAACACCGGGGAGCTGTTTTTT. As protein: CASSEQVNTGELFF.

The chain is built from TRBV7-9 and TRBJ1-1; the D gene is possibly TRBD1 (5 bases). The CDR3 runs to 15 residues. Germline assignment: CDR1 SEHNR and CDR2 FQNEAQ (reference sequence). V shed 5 bases and J shed 6 bases, with 19 bases lying between them. CDR3 sequence: CASSPRQWSMAEAFF. DNA of the CDR3: TGTGCCAGCAGCCCAAGACAGTGGTCTATGGCTGAAGCTTTCTTT. Complete variable domain (other parts from reference TRBV7-9 and TRBJ1-1): DTGVSQNPRHKITKRGQNVTFRCDPISEHNRLYWYRQTLGQGPEFLTYFQNEAQLEKSRLLSDRFSAERPKGSFSTLEIQRTEQGDSAMYLCASSPRQWSMAEAFFGQGTRLTVV.

The J gene is TRBJ2-7, the V gene TRBV28, with a weak D call TRBD1 (6 bases). CDR3 length equals 16 residues. V was clipped by 3 bases and J by 2 bases, with 17 bases between them. Germline CDR1 reads MDHEN; CDR2 reads SYDVKM. The CDR3: CASSLLGTYLTYEQYF. The CDR3 bases are TGTGCCAGCAGTTTGCTTGGGACATACCTTACCTACGAGCAGTACTTC.

The chain is built from TRBV12-3 or TRBV12-4 and TRBJ1-4; D may be TRBD1 (5 bases). The length of the CDR3 is 13 residues. Trimming removed 6 bases at V and 2 bases at J, with 7 bases between. CDR3: CASSRQTNEKLFF. The CDR3 DNA is TGTGCCAGCAGCAGACAGACTAATGAAAAACTGTTTTTT.

Only one count was recorded for this clone. The chain carries TRBV10-3 and TRBJ2-7, with a tentative D call TRBD2 (5 bases). The CDR3 covers 13 residues. Germline CDR1 and CDR2: ENHRY and SYGVKD. The V end was cut by 11 bases, the J end by 1 base, with 15 bases between. CDR3 bases: TGTGCCCCCCAGATGGGAGTGTCCTACGAGCAGTACTTC. This translates into CAPQMGVSYEQYF.

This chain joins TRBV4-3 and TRBJ1-1, with no clear D. The CDR3 has 15 residues. Germline V gene data show CDR1 as LGHNA and CDR2 as YSLEER. V shed 3 bases and J shed 5 bases, with 16 bases lying between them. CDR3 protein: CASSQSRPGVTEAFF. The CDR3 coding sequence is TGCGCCAGCAGCCAGAGTCGGCCCGGAGTAACTGAAGCTTTCTTT.

The chain couples TRBV19 to TRBJ1-3, with 8 bases matching TRBD1. The CDR3 loop spans 15 amino acids. CDR1 and CDR2 (germline): LNHDA, SQIVND (reference sequence). J lost 0 bases, V lost 4 bases, and 2 bases had no gene match. The CDR3 reads CASSRQGSSGNTIYF. The CDR3 nucleotides are TGTGCCAGTAGTAGACAGGGGAGCTCTGGAAACACCATATATTTT.

CDR3 sequence reads: CASSLGGSSGNTGELFF. In DNA form, the CDR3 reads TGTGCCAGCAGCTTAGGCGGGTCTAGCGGCAACACCGGGGAGCTGTTTTTT. This chain uses TRBV7-9 with TRBJ2-2; TRBD2 matches 7 bases. The trim removed 1 base at V and 2 bases at J, leaving 7 bases unmatched. Per the germline V gene, CDR1 is SEHNR and CDR2 is FQNEAQ (reference sequence). The CDR3 sequence is 17 residues long.

This rearrangement joins TRBV27 to TRBJ2-5; D gene ambiguous. The CDR3 contains 20 residues. The V gene's germline CDR1 is MNHEY and CDR2 SMNVEV (reference sequence). Trimming took off 5 bases at V and 2 bases at J, with 30 bases between the two ends. The CDR3 sequence is CASSTPPRPLSPSRQETQYF. CDR3 bases: TGTGCCAGCAGTACTCCCCCTCGACCCTTAAGTCCGAGCAGGCAAGAGACCCAGTACTTC.

This rearrangement joins TRBV25-1 to TRBJ2-7; tentatively, D is TRBD1 (6 bases). The germline CDR1 and CDR2 sequences are MGHDK and SYGVNS. The CDR3 is 16 amino acids. V was trimmed by 0 bases and J by 0 bases, leaving 12 bases between them. The CDR3 sequence: CASSEYKGESSYEQYF. The CDR3 DNA sequence: TGTGCCAGCAGTGAATATAAGGGGGAGAGCTCCTACGAGCAGTACTTC.

This clone has just a few counts. The rearrangement joins TRBV14 to TRBJ2-7, with D possibly being TRBD2 (6 bases). Germline CDR1 is SGHDN and CDR2 is FVKESK. The CDR3 runs 14 residues. V was clipped by 3 bases and J by 0 bases, with 9 bases between them. CDR3 nucleotide sequence: TGTGCCAGCAGCCAGACCGGGAGCTCCTACGAGCAGTACTTC. This gives the protein CASSQTGSSYEQYF.

Only a few counts were recorded for this clone. Here the CDR3 DNA reads TGTGCCAGCAGTGATGGGACTAGCGGCGCCGAGCAGTACTTC. This translates into CASSDGTSGAEQYF. This rearrangement joins TRBV6-4 to TRBJ2-7, with 11 bases lining up with TRBD2. This CDR3 is built from 14 residues. V lost 3 bases, J lost 6 bases, and 4 bases stayed unmatched. The V gene's germline CDR1 is MRHNA and CDR2 SNTAGT.

This clone was recorded only once. The rearrangement joins TRBV5-1 to TRBJ2-3, with TRBD2 identical over 8 bases. CDR1 is SGHRS and CDR2 is YFSETQ in the germline V gene. V lost 4 bases and J lost 4; bases outside the gene matches: 17. The CDR3 length is 18 residues. The CDR3 DNA sequence: TGCGCCAGCAGCCTGACTTTCTGGAGCGGGAGAATGGCAGATACGCAGTATTTT. Residues: CASSLTFWSGRMADTQYF. Full variable domain (missing parts from reference TRBV5-1 and TRBJ2-3): KAGVTQTPRYLIKTRGQQVTLSCSPISGHRSVSWYQQTPGQGLQFLFEYFSETQRNKGNFPGRFSGRQFSNSRSEMNVSTLELGDSALYLCASSLTFWSGRMADTQYFGPGTRLTVL.

The genes are TRBV6-6 and TRBJ1-5; maybe TRBD1 (5 bases). Germline V CDR1 and CDR2: MNHNY, SVGAGI (reference sequence). The V end was cut by 0 bases, the J end by 6 bases, with 9 bases between. CDR3 length: 14 residues. Here the CDR3 reads CASSYSGDAQPQHF. The CDR3 DNA reads TGTGCCAGCAGTTACTCAGGGGATGCTCAGCCCCAGCATTTT.

This clone was recorded only once. V and J are TRBV9 and TRBJ2-1; 9 bases are shared with TRBD2. The CDR3 totals 14 residues. The junction had 0 bases not matched to a gene; V was cut back by 0 bases and J by 5 bases. Germline values: CDR1 SGDLS, CDR2 YYNGEE. CDR3 nucleotides: TGTGCCAGCAGCGTAGGGACTAGCGACAATGAGCAGTTCTTC. It is translated as CASSVGTSDNEQFF.

The chain has TRBV25-1 and TRBJ1-6; no firm D call. The V end lost 2 bases, the J end lost 7 bases, and 15 bases lay between the germline ends. The CDR3 is made up of 16 amino acids. Germline V gene lookup returns CDR1 MGHDK and CDR2 SYGVNS. The CDR3 DNA follows: TGTGCCAGCAGTGAAGGAGGTGGGGTGGGGAATTCACCCCTCCACTTT. It specifies CASSEGGGVGNSPLHF.

The rearrangement joins TRBV19 to TRBJ2-7, with a tentative D call TRBD2 (6 bases). Per the germline V gene, CDR1 is LNHDA and CDR2 is SQIVND (reference sequence). This CDR3 is 15 amino acids long. Trimming shortened V by 3 bases and J by 0 bases, and 12 bases separated the two germline ends. The CDR3 DNA is TGTGCCAGTAGTATTGGCCCGGGAGCCTCCTACGAGCAGTACTTC. It translates to CASSIGPGASYEQYF.

A single count supports this clone. V usage is TRBV5-1 and J usage is TRBJ1-2; no reliable D call. In germline, CDR1 is SGHRS, CDR2 YFSETQ. V was trimmed by 0 bases and J by 7 bases, leaving 10 bases between them. This CDR3 is 13 amino acids long. The DNA for the CDR3 is TGCGCCAGCAGCTTGGTGGTGGACTTTGGCTACACCTTC. Translated, it gives CASSLVVDFGYTF.

The CDR3 DNA follows: TGTGCCACCCGCTCGGGGGGACAGGGGCGTAGCTACACCTTC. Its translation is CATRSGGQGRSYTF. V usage is TRBV27 and J usage is TRBJ1-2; 10 positions agree with TRBD1. V shed 10 bases and J 9 bases; nucleotides not matched to a gene: 14. This CDR3 is 14 amino acids long. Germline CDR1 MNHEY, CDR2 SMNVEV (reference sequence).

This clone was detected once. The chain recombines TRBV28 with TRBJ2-3; perhaps TRBD1 as D (7 bases). The length of the CDR3 is 14 residues. V was pared by 3 bases and J by 5 bases, with 12 bases between. CDR1 is MDHEN, CDR2 SYDVKM, per germline. The CDR3 sequence: CASSLRQGGDTQYF. The CDR3 region has the DNA TGTGCCAGCAGTTTGCGACAGGGAGGAGATACGCAGTATTTT.

This clone showed up just a few times. The same CDR3 is also encoded by other DNA sequences in this sample. V gene TRBV7-9 combines with J gene TRBJ1-5; no clear D. The CDR3 has 13 residues. Germline loops: CDR1 SEHNR, CDR2 FQNEAQ (reference sequence). Trimming cost V 5 bases and J 4 bases, with 9 bases left between them. CDR3 amino acids: CASSPGGNQPQHF. CDR3 in DNA: TGTGCCAGCAGCCCCGGAGGGAATCAGCCCCAGCATTTT.

The chain employs TRBV19 and TRBJ1-4, with D tentatively TRBD1 (5 bases). Trimming stripped 7 bases from V and 7 bases from J, with 16 bases between. The CDR3 has 14 residues. CDR1 and CDR2 (germline): LNHDA, SQIVND (reference sequence). The CDR3 protein is CASTPGLGGEKLFF. The CDR3 nucleotides read TGTGCCAGTACCCCAGGGCTGGGTGGTGAAAAACTGTTTTTT.

The DNA of the CDR3 is TGTGCCAGCAGTTCCGCCGGTACCAAAAACATTCAGTACTTC. This sequence encodes CASSSAGTKNIQYF. The chain carries TRBV2 and TRBJ2-4, with no clear D. Per the germline V gene, CDR1 is SNHLY and CDR2 is FYNNEI. Trimming pared 5 bases from V and 2 bases from J, leaving 10 bases between. This CDR3 is 14 amino acids long.